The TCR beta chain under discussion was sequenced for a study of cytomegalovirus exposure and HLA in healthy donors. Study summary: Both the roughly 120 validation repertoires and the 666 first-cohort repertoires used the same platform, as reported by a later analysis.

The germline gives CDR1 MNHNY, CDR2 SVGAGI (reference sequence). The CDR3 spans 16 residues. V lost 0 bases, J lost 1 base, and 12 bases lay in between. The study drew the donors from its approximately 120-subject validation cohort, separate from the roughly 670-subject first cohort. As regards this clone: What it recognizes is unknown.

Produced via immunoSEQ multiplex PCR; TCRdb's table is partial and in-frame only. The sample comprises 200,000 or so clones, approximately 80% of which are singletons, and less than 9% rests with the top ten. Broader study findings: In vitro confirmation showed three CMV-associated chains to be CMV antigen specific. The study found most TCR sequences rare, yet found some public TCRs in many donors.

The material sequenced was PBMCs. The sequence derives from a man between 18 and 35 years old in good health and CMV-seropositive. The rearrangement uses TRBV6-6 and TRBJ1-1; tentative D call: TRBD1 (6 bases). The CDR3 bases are TGTGCCAGCAGTTACTCGGGGGGGGCCGGGAACACTGAAGCTTTCTTT. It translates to CASSYSGGAGNTEAFF.